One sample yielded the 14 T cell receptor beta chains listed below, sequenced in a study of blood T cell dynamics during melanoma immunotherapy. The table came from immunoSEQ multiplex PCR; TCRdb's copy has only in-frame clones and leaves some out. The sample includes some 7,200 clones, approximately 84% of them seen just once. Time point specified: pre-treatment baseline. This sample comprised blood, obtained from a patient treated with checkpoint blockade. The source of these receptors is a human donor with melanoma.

The CDR3, as DNA: TGTGCCAGTAGTATGGGCAGCTCCTACGAGCAGTACTTC. It is translated as CASSMGSSYEQYF. This chain connects TRBV19 to TRBJ2-7, with D unresolved. The CDR3 is 13 amino acids. Germline V gene sequence: CDR1 LNHDA, CDR2 SQIVND (reference sequence). Deletions cut 3 bases from V and 0 bases from J, with 6 bases between.

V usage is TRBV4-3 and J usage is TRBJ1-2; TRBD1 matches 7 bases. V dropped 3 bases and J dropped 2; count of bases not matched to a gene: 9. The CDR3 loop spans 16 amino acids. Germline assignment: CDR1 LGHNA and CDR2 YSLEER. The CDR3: CASSHELEQGNYGYTF. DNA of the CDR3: TGCGCCAGCAGCCATGAACTAGAACAGGGGAACTATGGCTACACCTTC.

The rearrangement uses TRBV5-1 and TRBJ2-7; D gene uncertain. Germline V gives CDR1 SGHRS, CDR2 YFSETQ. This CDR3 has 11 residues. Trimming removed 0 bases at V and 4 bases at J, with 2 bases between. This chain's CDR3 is CASSLDYEQYF. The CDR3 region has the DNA TGCGCCAGCAGCTTGGATTACGAGCAGTACTTC.

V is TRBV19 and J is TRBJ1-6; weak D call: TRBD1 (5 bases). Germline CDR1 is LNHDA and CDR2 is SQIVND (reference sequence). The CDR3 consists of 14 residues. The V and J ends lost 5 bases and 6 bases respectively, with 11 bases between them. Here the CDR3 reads CASSFQGANSPLHF. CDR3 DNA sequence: TGTGCCAGTAGTTTCCAGGGTGCTAATTCACCCCTCCACTTT.

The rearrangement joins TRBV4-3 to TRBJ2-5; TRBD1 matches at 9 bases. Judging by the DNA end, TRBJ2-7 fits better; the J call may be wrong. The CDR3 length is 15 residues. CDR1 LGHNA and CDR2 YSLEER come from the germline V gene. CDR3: CASSQEGTGSYEQYF. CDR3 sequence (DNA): TGCGCCAGCAGCCAAGAGGGGACAGGGTCGTACGAGCAGTACTTC.

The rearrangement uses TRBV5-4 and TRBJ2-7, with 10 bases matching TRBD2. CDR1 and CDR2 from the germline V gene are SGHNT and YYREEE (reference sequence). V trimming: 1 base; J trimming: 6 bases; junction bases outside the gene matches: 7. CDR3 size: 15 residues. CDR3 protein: CASSLIGTSVREQYF. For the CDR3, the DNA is TGTGCCAGCAGCTTGATAGGGACTAGCGTTCGCGAGCAGTACTTC.

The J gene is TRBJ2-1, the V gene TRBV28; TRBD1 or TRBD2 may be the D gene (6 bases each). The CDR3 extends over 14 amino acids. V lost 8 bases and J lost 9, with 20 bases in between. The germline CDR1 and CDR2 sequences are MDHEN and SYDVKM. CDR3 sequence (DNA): TGTGCCAGCGAATCCCTTTGGGGGGCGGGTGAGCAGTTCTTC. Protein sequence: CASESLWGAGEQFF.

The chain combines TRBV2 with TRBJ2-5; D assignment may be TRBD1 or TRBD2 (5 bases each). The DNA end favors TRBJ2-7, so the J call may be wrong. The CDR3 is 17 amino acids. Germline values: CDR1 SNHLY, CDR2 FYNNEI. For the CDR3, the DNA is TGTGCCAGCAGTCAACCCGACGCAGAGGGGAACTGGTACGAGCAGTACTTC. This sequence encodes CASSQPDAEGNWYEQYF.

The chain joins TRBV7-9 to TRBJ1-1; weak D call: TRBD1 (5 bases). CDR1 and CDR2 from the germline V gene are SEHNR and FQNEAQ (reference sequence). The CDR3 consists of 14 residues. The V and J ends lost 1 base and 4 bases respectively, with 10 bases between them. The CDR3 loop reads CASSLEAGFTEAFF. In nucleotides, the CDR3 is TGTGCCAGCAGCTTAGAGGCAGGGTTCACTGAAGCTTTCTTT.

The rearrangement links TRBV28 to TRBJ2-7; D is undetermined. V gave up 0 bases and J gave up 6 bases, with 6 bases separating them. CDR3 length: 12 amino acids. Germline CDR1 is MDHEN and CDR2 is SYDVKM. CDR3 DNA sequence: TGTGCCAGCAGTTTATGGGGCGGCGAGCAGTACTTC. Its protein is CASSLWGGEQYF.

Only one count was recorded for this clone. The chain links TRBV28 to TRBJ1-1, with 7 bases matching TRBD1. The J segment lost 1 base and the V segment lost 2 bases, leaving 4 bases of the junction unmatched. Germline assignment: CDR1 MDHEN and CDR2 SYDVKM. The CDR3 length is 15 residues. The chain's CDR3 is CASSLHRGWNTEAFF. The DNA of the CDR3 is TGTGCCAGCAGTTTACACAGGGGATGGAACACTGAAGCTTTCTTT.

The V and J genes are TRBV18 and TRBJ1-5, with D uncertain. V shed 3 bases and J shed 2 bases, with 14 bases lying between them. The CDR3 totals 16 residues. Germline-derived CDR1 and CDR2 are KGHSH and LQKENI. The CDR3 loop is CASSPQSARGNQPQHF. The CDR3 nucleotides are TGTGCCAGCTCACCTCAATCTGCGCGTGGCAATCAGCCCCAGCATTTT. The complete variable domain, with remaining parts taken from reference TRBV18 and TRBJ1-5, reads NAGVMQNPRHLVRRRGQEARLRCSPMKGHSHVYWYRQLPEEGLKFMVYLQKENIIDESGMPKERFSAEFPKEGPSILRIQQVVRGDSAAYFCASSPQSARGNQPQHFGDGTRLSIL.

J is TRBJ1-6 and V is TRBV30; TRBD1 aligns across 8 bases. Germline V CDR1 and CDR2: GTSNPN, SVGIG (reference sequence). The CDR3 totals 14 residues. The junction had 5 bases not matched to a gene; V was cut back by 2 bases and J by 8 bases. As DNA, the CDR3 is TGTGCCTGGAGTCTGAGACAGGGGTATTCACCCCTCCACTTT. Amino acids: CAWSLRQGYSPLHF.

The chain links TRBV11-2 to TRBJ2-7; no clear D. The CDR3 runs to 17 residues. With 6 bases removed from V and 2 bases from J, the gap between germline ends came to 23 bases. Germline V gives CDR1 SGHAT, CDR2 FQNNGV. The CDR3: CASSINRLVKPTYEQYF. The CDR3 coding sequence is TGTGCCAGCAGTATAAATCGGTTGGTCAAACCAACCTACGAGCAGTACTTC.